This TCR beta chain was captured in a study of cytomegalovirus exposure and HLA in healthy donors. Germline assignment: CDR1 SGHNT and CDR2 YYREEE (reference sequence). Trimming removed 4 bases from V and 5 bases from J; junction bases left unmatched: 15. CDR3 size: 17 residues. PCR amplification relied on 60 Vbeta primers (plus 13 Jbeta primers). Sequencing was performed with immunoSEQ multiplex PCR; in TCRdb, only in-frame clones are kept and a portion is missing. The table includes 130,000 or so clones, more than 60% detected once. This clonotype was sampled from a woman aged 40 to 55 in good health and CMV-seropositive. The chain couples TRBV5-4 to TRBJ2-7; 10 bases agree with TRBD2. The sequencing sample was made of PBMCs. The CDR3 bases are TGTGCCAGCAGCCAAAGATACACTAGCGGGACCGGCGACGAGCAGTACTTC. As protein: CASSQRYTSGTGDEQYF. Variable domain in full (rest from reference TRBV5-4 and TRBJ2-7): ETGVTQSPTHLIKTRGQQVTLRCSSQSGHNTVSWYQQALGQGPQFIFQYYREEENGRGNFPPRFSGLQFPNYSSELNVNALELDDSALYLCASSQRYTSGTGDEQYFGPGTRLTVT.